Listed here are 19 T cell receptor beta chains from one sample, sequenced in a study of Graves' ophthalmopathy and Graves' hyperthyroidism. Amplified material comprised TCR beta CDR3 regions derived from RNA transcripts. An initial RT-PCR round employing HTBI primers preceded a second-round multiplex PCR. TCRdb recomputed calls from the multiplex PCR reads with MiXCR, one row per CDR3 protein. The sample carries about 1.2 million distinct CDR3 sequences, about two fifths recorded once. The sequencing sample was made of peripheral blood or thyroid tissue (not recorded which). These receptors were obtained from an adult man with Graves' hyperthyroidism.

This clonotype turned up a few times. CDR3 sequence: CASGDGYSNQPQHF. Written as DNA, the CDR3 is TGTGCCAGCGGGGATGGGTATAGCAATCAGCCCCAGCATTTT. The rearrangement joins TRBV2 to TRBJ1-5; no reliable D call. The ends were cut back, 8 bases at V and 0 bases at J, with 11 bases in the middle. The CDR3 covers 14 residues. The germline CDR1 and CDR2 sequences are SNHLY and FYNNEI.

This clonotype has ten or more counts. This sequence joins TRBV29-1 and TRBJ1-1; D remains unclear. In germline, CDR1 is SQVTM, CDR2 ANQGSEA. The CDR3 length is 12 residues. The V gene lost 6 bases and the J gene lost 4 bases, with 12 bases spanning the gap. DNA of the CDR3: TGCAGCGTCAAGCCACTGGGCACTGAAGCTTTCTTT. Translation: CSVKPLGTEAFF.

CDR3 DNA: TGTGCCAGCAGTTCCGCGCGTAATTCACCCCTCCACTTT. Its translation is CASSSARNSPLHF. This rearrangement joins TRBV12-3 or TRBV12-4 to TRBJ1-6; D gene ambiguous. The CDR3 contains 13 residues. V lost 4 bases and J 6 bases, leaving 7 bases between the germline ends.

The sample holds many counts of this clonotype. The chain carries TRBV7-6 and TRBJ1-6; D not certain. CDR1 SGHVS and CDR2 FNYEAQ come from the germline V gene. V lost 5 bases to trimming and J lost 8 bases, with 10 bases between them. The CDR3 totals 13 residues. CDR3 DNA: TGTGCCAGCAGCATGGGCGGGGATTCACCCCTCCACTTT. It is translated as CASSMGGDSPLHF.

This chain links TRBV12-3 or TRBV12-4 with TRBJ1-2; 9 bases fit TRBD1. The V segment lost 5 bases and the J segment 0 bases; nucleotides outside the gene matches: 10. The CDR3 consists of 17 residues. The CDR3 spells CASSPGTGKSSNYGYTF. In DNA form, the CDR3 reads TGTGCCAGCAGTCCCGGGACAGGGAAAAGTTCTAACTATGGCTACACCTTC.

The V call is TRBV10-3, the J call TRBJ1-6; no definite D call. V lost 10 bases and J 3 bases, leaving 13 bases between the germline ends. The length of the CDR3 is 14 residues. Germline V gene data show CDR1 as ENHRY and CDR2 as SYGVKD. This CDR3 reads CASLRSLYNSPLHF. The CDR3 region has the DNA TGTGCCAGTCTTAGAAGCCTCTATAATTCACCCCTCCACTTT.

Only a few counts were recorded for this clonotype. The rearrangement joins TRBV19 to TRBJ1-1, with D tentatively TRBD1 (5 bases). The CDR3 is 14 amino acids. V was pared by 4 bases and J by 4 bases, with 13 bases between. CDR1 is LNHDA and CDR2 is SQIVND in the germline V gene (reference sequence). The CDR3 DNA follows: TGTGCCAGTAGTAGGAGATGGGGGAGCACTGAAGCTTTCTTT. Its protein is CASSRRWGSTEAFF.

This sequence joins TRBV20-1 and TRBJ2-7; TRBD1 agrees at 8 bases. Germline V gene sequence: CDR1 DFQATT, CDR2 SNEGSKA (reference sequence). The CDR3 is made up of 16 amino acids. V was pared by 4 bases and J by 2 bases, with 13 bases of the junction left unmatched. CDR3 DNA: TGCAGTGCTACGGTTCGTGGGGGACAGGCTACCTACGAGCAGTACTTC. Protein: CSATVRGGQATYEQYF.

The chain links TRBV10-3 to TRBJ2-2; D is possibly TRBD2 (6 bases). This CDR3 has 15 residues. V dropped 0 bases and J dropped 4 bases, with 9 bases sitting between them. CDR1 is ENHRY, CDR2 SYGVKD, per germline. The CDR3 spells CAISESGGSTGELFF. CDR3 in DNA: TGTGCCATCAGTGAGTCGGGAGGTTCCACCGGGGAGCTGTTTTTT.

This clonotype has ten or more counts. The rearrangement links TRBV2 to TRBJ2-5; 10 positions agree with TRBD2. With V trimmed by 5 bases and J by 1 base, 7 bases remained unmatched. This CDR3 spans 16 amino acids. CDR1 and CDR2 from the germline V gene are SNHLY and FYNNEI. CDR3: CASSSGGETFQETQYF. In nucleotides, the CDR3 is TGTGCCAGCAGTAGCGGGGGGGAAACCTTCCAAGAGACCCAGTACTTC.

V gene TRBV20-1 combines with J gene TRBJ2-2, with D possibly being TRBD2 (5 bases). The V gene's germline CDR1 is DFQATT and CDR2 SNEGSKA (reference sequence). V shed 3 bases and J shed 7 bases, with 15 bases lying between them. The CDR3 sequence is 14 residues long. The CDR3 reads CSASLRNEGGELFF. In DNA form, the CDR3 reads TGCAGTGCTAGTCTTCGGAATGAGGGCGGGGAGCTGTTTTTT.

J is TRBJ1-1 and V is TRBV2, with D perhaps matching TRBD1 (5 bases). CDR3 length: 13 residues. Germline loops: CDR1 SNHLY, CDR2 FYNNEI. Trimming took off 6 bases at V and 4 bases at J, with 12 bases between the two ends. The CDR3 nucleotides read TGTGCCAGCAGATCAGGGTATAGCACTGAAGCTTTCTTT. Amino acid sequence: CASRSGYSTEAFF.

This clonotype was observed at least ten times. A read error may account for a junction end that differs from germline. J is TRBJ1-2 and V is TRBV5-1; 7 bases fit TRBD1. The V gene's germline CDR1 is SGHRS and CDR2 YFSETQ. This CDR3 is built from 14 residues. CDR3 DNA sequence: TGCGCCAGCAGCTTACAACACACGAATACAGGGGCCATCTTC. Its protein product is CASSLQHTNTGAIF.

With regard to this clonotype: A read error may be the cause here, since a much bigger clone is one base away. The chain couples TRBV7-9 to TRBJ2-7, with 10 bases identical to TRBD1. There are 13 residues in the CDR3. Trimming at V came to 8 bases and at J to 3 bases, leaving 4 bases not matched to a gene. Germline V gives CDR1 SEHNR, CDR2 FQNEAQ (reference sequence). CDR3 in amino acids: CASVGQGDYEQYF. In DNA form, the CDR3 reads TGTGCCAGCGTCGGACAGGGGGACTACGAGCAGTACTTC.

This clonotype was seen only once. A much larger clone lies a single base off, so this may be a read error. The chain recombines TRBV10-3 with TRBJ1-2; 7 nucleotides agree with TRBD1. The V and J ends lost 10 bases and 7 bases, in that order; junction bases with no gene match: 12. This CDR3 is built from 13 residues. Germline V gene sequence: CDR1 ENHRY, CDR2 SYGVKD. The CDR3 nucleotides are TGTGCCAGCATGCGCAGACAGGGCGGTGGCTACACCTTC. It specifies CASMRRQGGGYTF.

This chain joins TRBV10-2 and TRBJ2-7; D may be TRBD2 (6 bases). V lost 6 bases and J lost 4, with 19 bases in between. Germline V gene lookup returns CDR1 WSHSY and CDR2 SAAADI. This CDR3 has 15 residues. The CDR3 DNA follows: TGCGCCAGCAGGGAGAGTCGTCTAGCGTGGTACGAGCAGTACTTC. Amino acid sequence: CASRESRLAWYEQYF.

The chain couples TRBV5-8 to TRBJ1-5; D gene uncertain. V was pared by 2 bases and J by 0 bases, with 12 bases between. This CDR3 has 16 amino acids. Germline V gene lookup returns CDR1 SGHTS and CDR2 YDEGEE. The CDR3 here is CASSLGGGHSNQPQHF. The DNA for the CDR3 is TGTGCCAGCAGCTTAGGAGGAGGGCATAGCAATCAGCCCCAGCATTTT. Drawing the rest from reference TRBV5-8 and TRBJ1-5, the complete variable domain is EAGVTQSPTHLIKTRGQQATLRCSPISGHTSVYWYQQALGLGLQFLLWYDEGEERNRGNFPPRFSGRQFPNYSSELNVNALELEDSALYLCASSLGGGHSNQPQHFGDGTRLSIL.

In its sample, this clonotype was seen many times. The V and J genes are TRBV7-2 and TRBJ1-2, with TRBD1 matching 7 bases. The CDR3 is made up of 17 amino acids. V trimming: 5 bases; J trimming: 0 bases; junction bases outside the gene matches: 12. Germline assignment: CDR1 SGHTA and CDR2 FQGNSA. CDR3 loop: CASSRRDSPNANYGYTF. The CDR3 bases are TGTGCCAGCAGCCGGCGGGACAGCCCAAATGCTAACTATGGCTACACCTTC. Based on the CDR3 plus reference TRBV7-2 and TRBJ1-2, the full variable domain is GAGVSQSPSNKVTEKGKDVELRCDPISGHTALYWYRQSLGQGLEFLIYFQGNSAPDKSGLPSDRFSAERTGGSVSTLTIQRTQQEDSAVYLCASSRRDSPNANYGYTFGSGTRLTVV.

A word on this clonotype: A clone one base away is much larger, so this may be a read error. The V gene is TRBV5-1, the J gene TRBJ2-2; D may correspond to TRBD1 or TRBD2 (6 bases each). This CDR3 has 15 residues. The germline gives CDR1 SGHRS, CDR2 YFSETQ. In DNA, the CDR3 is TGCGCCAGCAGCTACCAAGGGGGACTTTGGGGGGAGCTGCTTTTT. It encodes CASSYQGGLWGELLF.